The 14 T cell receptor beta chains below all came from one sample that was sequenced in a study of blood T cell repertoires in COVID-19. Sequencing used immunoSEQ multiplex PCR; TCRdb keeps in-frame clones, though not all of them. The sample has about 70,000 clones, around 87% seen once. What was sequenced was peripheral blood. These receptors were obtained from a man between 65 and 85 years old with active COVID-19.

This chain connects TRBV29-1 to TRBJ1-4, with 8 bases aligning to TRBD1. From germline, CDR1 is SQVTM and CDR2 ANQGSEA. CDR3 length: 14 residues. V shed 7 bases and J 8 bases; nucleotides not matched to a gene: 12. Here the CDR3 reads CSGAGTGGGEKLFF. The CDR3 nucleotides read TGCAGCGGCGCGGGGACAGGTGGGGGGGAAAAACTGTTTTTT. The full variable domain, its missing parts supplied by reference TRBV29-1 and TRBJ1-4, is SAVISQKPSRDICQRGTSLTIQCQVDSQVTMMFWYRQQPGQSLTLIATANQGSEATYESGFVIDKFPISRPNLTFSTLTVSNMSPEDSSIYLCSGAGTGGGEKLFFGSGTQLSVL.

This rearrangement joins TRBV20-1 to TRBJ2-7; 11 bases map to TRBD2. The V gene end was trimmed by 3 bases and the J gene end by 0 bases; junction bases not matched to a gene: 19. Germline CDR1 reads DFQATT; CDR2 reads SNEGSKA (reference sequence). This CDR3 has 20 amino acids. Here the CDR3 DNA reads TGCAGTGCTAGTAGGGCCCCCGGGACTAGCGGTAGAGAAAGCTCCTACGAGCAGTACTTC. It is translated as CSASRAPGTSGRESSYEQYF.

V is TRBV7-9 and J is TRBJ1-4; TRBD1 matches at 7 bases. Germline lookup yields CDR1 SEHNR and CDR2 FQNEAQ (reference sequence). The CDR3 is made up of 13 amino acids. V trimming: 9 bases; J trimming: 3 bases; junction bases outside the gene matches: 4. CDR3 nucleotide sequence: TGTGCCAGTATGACAGGGTCTAATGAAAAACTGTTTTTT. It codes for CASMTGSNEKLFF.

The J gene is TRBJ1-4, the V gene TRBV2; no clear D gene. Per the germline V gene, CDR1 is SNHLY and CDR2 is FYNNEI. The CDR3 has 15 amino acids. Trimming stripped 6 bases from V and 0 bases from J, with 11 bases between. The CDR3 nucleotides read TGTGCCAGCAGCCCCGACGGGGCAACTAATGAAAAACTGTTTTTT. This encodes CASSPDGATNEKLFF.

This chain connects TRBV6-5 to TRBJ1-5, with TRBD1 as a possible D gene (5 bases). The CDR3 length is 15 residues. Germline CDR1 reads MNHEY; CDR2 reads SVGAGI. Trimming cost V 6 bases and J 11 bases, with 23 bases left between them. The CDR3, as DNA: TGTGCCAGCAGAGGGATGGGGGGGTCTTTCGCAGCCCAGCATTTT. This translates into CASRGMGGSFAAQHF.

This chain connects TRBV7-3 to TRBJ1-6; TRBD1 matches at 9 bases. This CDR3 has 14 amino acids. V trimming: 6 bases; J trimming: 9 bases; junction bases outside the gene matches: 6. Per germline, CDR1 SGHTA and CDR2 FQGTGA. The CDR3 reads CASRPGQGSSPLHF. CDR3 coding DNA: TGTGCCAGCAGACCCGGACAGGGGAGTTCACCCCTCCACTTT.

This clone was found once. The genes are TRBV5-1 and TRBJ2-5; D is ambiguous. The CDR3 has 14 amino acids. The V end was cut by 0 bases, the J end by 4 bases, with 10 bases between. Germline-derived CDR1 and CDR2 are SGHRS and YFSETQ. The CDR3: CASSLAGIPETQYF. The CDR3 nucleotides read TGCGCCAGCAGCTTGGCTGGCATCCCAGAGACCCAGTACTTC. The full variable domain, its missing parts supplied by reference TRBV5-1 and TRBJ2-5, is KAGVTQTPRYLIKTRGQQVTLSCSPISGHRSVSWYQQTPGQGLQFLFEYFSETQRNKGNFPGRFSGRQFSNSRSEMNVSTLELGDSALYLCASSLAGIPETQYFGPGTRLLVL.

This clone was counted a single time. The V call is TRBV6-6, the J call TRBJ2-2; D remains unclear. CDR3 length: 13 residues. The V and J ends lost 8 bases and 4 bases respectively, with 11 bases between them. Germline-derived CDR1 and CDR2 are MNHNY and SVGAGI (reference sequence). The CDR3 region is CASLLLITGELFF. CDR3 nucleotides: TGTGCCAGCCTCCTCCTTATCACCGGGGAGCTGTTTTTT.

The rearrangement links TRBV12-3 or TRBV12-4 to TRBJ2-7; possible D gene TRBD2, 5 bases. V lost 5 bases, J lost 3 bases, and 8 bases lay in between. The CDR3 has 12 residues. CDR3 loop: CASSGEFYEQYF. The CDR3 nucleotides read TGTGCCAGCAGTGGGGAGTTCTACGAGCAGTACTTC.

The sample holds one count of this clone. The chain carries TRBV28 and TRBJ1-2, with 8 positions matching TRBD1. This CDR3 region has 13 residues. Trimming at V came to 7 bases and at J to 11 bases, leaving 12 bases not matched to a gene. Per germline, CDR1 MDHEN and CDR2 SYDVKM. CDR3 DNA: TGTGCCAGCACCATTCGGACAGGGTGGGGTTACACCTTC. It yields the protein CASTIRTGWGYTF.

The J gene is TRBJ1-1, the V gene TRBV12-3 or TRBV12-4; D unclear. This CDR3 has 13 residues. With 7 bases removed from V and 2 bases from J, the gap between germline ends came to 11 bases. The CDR3: CASISSVNTEAFF. CDR3 DNA: TGTGCCAGCATCTCCTCAGTCAACACTGAAGCTTTCTTT.

V is TRBV5-1 and J is TRBJ2-6, with D perhaps TRBD1 (6 bases). Germline V lookup: CDR1 SGHRS, CDR2 YFSETQ. Trimming shortened V by 0 bases and J by 0 bases, and 10 bases separated the two germline ends. The CDR3 consists of 17 residues. The CDR3 spells CASSLGDTRSGANVLTF. Here the CDR3 DNA reads TGCGCCAGCAGCTTGGGGGACACCCGCTCTGGGGCCAACGTCCTGACTTTC.

The rearrangement uses TRBV12-5 and TRBJ2-5; 8 bases match TRBD2. Germline V lookup: CDR1 LGHNT, CDR2 FRNRAP. This CDR3 has 15 residues. The junction had 9 bases not matched to a gene; V was cut back by 7 bases and J by 2 bases. The CDR3 DNA reads TGTGCTAGTGCCAAATGGGGCGGGAGGCAAGAGACCCAGTACTTC. Translated, it gives CASAKWGGRQETQYF. The variable domain in full, with the rest retrieved from reference TRBV12-5 and TRBJ2-5, is DARVTQTPRHKVTEMGQEVTMRCQPILGHNTVFWYRQTMMQGLELLAYFRNRAPLDDSGMPKDRFSAEMPDATLATLKIQPSEPRDSAVYFCASAKWGGRQETQYFGPGTRLLVL.

This chain links TRBV5-4 with TRBJ2-1; 11 bases are a match to TRBD2. CDR1 is SGHNT, CDR2 YYREEE, per germline (reference sequence). The CDR3 spans 15 residues. Losses at the gene ends were 3 bases for V and 5 bases for J; bases not matched to a gene: 4. This CDR3 reads CASSSGTSGNNEQFF. As DNA, the CDR3 is TGTGCCAGCAGCTCTGGGACTAGCGGAAACAATGAGCAGTTCTTC.